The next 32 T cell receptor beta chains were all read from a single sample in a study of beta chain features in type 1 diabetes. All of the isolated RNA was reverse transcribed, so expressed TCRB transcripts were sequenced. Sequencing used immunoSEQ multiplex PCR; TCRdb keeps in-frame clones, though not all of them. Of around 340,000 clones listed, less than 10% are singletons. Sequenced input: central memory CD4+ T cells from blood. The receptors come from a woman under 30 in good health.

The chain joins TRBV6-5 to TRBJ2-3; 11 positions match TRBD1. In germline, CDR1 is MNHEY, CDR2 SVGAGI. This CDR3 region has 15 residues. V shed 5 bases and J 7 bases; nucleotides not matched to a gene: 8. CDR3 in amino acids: CASSPDRGRLYTQYF. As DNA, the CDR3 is TGTGCCAGCAGTCCGGACAGGGGGCGTCTATATACGCAGTATTTT.

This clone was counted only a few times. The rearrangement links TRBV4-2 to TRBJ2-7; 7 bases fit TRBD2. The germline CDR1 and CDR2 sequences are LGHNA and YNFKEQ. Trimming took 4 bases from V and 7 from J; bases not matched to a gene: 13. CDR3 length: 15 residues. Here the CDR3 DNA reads TGTGCCAGCAGCCTGGGAGTTGGCGGGAGATGGGAGCAGTACTTC. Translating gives CASSLGVGGRWEQYF.

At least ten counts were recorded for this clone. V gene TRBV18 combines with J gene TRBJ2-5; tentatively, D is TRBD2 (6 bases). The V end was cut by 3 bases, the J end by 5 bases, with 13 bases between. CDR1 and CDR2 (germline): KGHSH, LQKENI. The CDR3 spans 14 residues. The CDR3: CASSPTGSGETQYF. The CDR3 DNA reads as TGTGCCAGCTCACCTACAGGAAGCGGGGAGACCCAGTACTTC. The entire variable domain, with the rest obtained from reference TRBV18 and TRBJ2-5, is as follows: NAGVMQNPRHLVRRRGQEARLRCSPMKGHSHVYWYRQLPEEGLKFMVYLQKENIIDESGMPKERFSAEFPKEGPSILRIQQVVRGDSAAYFCASSPTGSGETQYFGPGTRLLVL.

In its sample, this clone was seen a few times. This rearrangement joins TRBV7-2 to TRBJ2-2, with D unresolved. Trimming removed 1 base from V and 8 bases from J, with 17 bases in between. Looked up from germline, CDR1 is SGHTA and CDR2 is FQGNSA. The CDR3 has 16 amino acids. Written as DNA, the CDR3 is TGTGCCAGCAGCTTAGGTTCCGGGTACCGAGCAGGGGAGCTGTTTTTT. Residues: CASSLGSGYRAGELFF.

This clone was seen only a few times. The CDR3 DNA sequence: TGTGCCAGCAGTCGGGGCCTCGAGGTGGAGACCCAGTACTTC. Residues: CASSRGLEVETQYF. The chain employs TRBV7-2 and TRBJ2-5; D is perhaps TRBD1 or TRBD2 (5 bases each). The V and J ends lost 6 bases and 5 bases respectively, with 16 bases between them. Germline V gene lookup returns CDR1 SGHTA and CDR2 FQGNSA. The CDR3 has 14 amino acids. Full variable domain (remainder filled in from reference TRBV7-2 and TRBJ2-5): GAGVSQSPSNKVTEKGKDVELRCDPISGHTALYWYRQSLGQGLEFLIYFQGNSAPDKSGLPSDRFSAERTGGSVSTLTIQRTQQEDSAVYLCASSRGLEVETQYFGPGTRLLVL.

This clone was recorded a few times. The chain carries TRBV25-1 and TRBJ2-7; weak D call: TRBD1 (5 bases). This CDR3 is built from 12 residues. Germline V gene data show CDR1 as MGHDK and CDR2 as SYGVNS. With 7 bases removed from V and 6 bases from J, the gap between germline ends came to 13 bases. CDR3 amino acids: CASNSYRSEQYF. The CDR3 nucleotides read TGTGCCAGCAACTCCTACAGGTCCGAGCAGTACTTC.

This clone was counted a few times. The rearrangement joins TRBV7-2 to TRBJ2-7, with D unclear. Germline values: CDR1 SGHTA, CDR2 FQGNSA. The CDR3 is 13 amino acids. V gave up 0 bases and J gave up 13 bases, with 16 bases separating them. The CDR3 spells CASSLALRRSTYF. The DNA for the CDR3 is TGTGCCAGCAGCTTAGCGCTAAGGCGTAGTACTTACTTC.

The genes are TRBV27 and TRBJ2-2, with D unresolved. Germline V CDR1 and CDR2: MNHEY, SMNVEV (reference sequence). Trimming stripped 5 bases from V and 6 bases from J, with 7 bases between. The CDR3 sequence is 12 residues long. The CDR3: CASSILAGELFF. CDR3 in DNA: TGTGCCAGCAGTATATTAGCCGGGGAGCTGTTTTTT.

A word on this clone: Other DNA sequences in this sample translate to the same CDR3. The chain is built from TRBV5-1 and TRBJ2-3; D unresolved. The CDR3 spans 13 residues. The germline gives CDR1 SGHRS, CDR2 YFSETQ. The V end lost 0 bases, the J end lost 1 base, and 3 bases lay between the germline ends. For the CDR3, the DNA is TGCGCCAGCAGCTTGGCGGGCACAGATACGCAGTATTTT. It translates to CASSLAGTDTQYF.

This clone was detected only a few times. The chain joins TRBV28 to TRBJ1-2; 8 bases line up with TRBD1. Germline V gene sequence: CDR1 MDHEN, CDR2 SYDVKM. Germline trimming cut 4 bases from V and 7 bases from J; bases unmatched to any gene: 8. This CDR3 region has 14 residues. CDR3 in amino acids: CASSYQGAPAGYTF. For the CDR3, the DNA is TGTGCCAGCAGTTATCAGGGGGCTCCCGCTGGCTACACCTTC.

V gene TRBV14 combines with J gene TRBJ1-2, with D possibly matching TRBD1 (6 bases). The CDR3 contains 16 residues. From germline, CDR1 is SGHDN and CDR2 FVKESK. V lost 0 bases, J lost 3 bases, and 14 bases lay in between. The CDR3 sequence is CASSQDVGGRYYGYTF. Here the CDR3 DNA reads TGTGCCAGCAGCCAAGATGTCGGGGGCCGGTACTATGGCTACACCTTC.

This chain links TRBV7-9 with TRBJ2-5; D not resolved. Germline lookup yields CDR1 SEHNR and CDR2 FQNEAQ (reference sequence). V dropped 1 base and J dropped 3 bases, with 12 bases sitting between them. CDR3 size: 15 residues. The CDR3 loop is CASSLGGLVEETQYF. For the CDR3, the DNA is TGTGCCAGCAGCTTAGGGGGTCTGGTAGAAGAGACCCAGTACTTC.

CDR3 DNA: TGTGCCAGCAGTTTCAGCAGGACGAACACCGGGGAGCTGTTTTTT. Translating it yields CASSFSRTNTGELFF. The chain links TRBV7-2 to TRBJ2-2; D unclear. The CDR3 extends over 15 amino acids. Germline CDR1 reads SGHTA; CDR2 reads FQGNSA. Trimming shortened V by 6 bases and J by 0 bases, and 11 bases separated the two germline ends.

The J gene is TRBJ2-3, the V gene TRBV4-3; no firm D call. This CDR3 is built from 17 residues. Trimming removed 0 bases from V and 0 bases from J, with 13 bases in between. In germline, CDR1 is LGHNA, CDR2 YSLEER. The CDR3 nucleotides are TGCGCCAGCAGCCAAGAATTGCCTTATACTAGCACAGATACGCAGTATTTT. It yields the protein CASSQELPYTSTDTQYF.

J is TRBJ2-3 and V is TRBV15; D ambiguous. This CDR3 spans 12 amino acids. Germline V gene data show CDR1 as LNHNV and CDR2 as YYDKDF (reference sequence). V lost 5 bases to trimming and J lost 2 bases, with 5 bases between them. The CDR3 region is CATSEDTDTQYF. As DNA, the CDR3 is TGTGCCACCAGCGAGGACACAGATACGCAGTATTTT.

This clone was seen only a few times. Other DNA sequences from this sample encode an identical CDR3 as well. The CDR3 is CASSSPPGELFF. The CDR3 bases are TGTGCCAGCAGCTCCCCCCCCGGGGAGCTGTTTTTT. V and J are TRBV7-2 and TRBJ2-2; D remains ambiguous. Germline values: CDR1 SGHTA, CDR2 FQGNSA. The CDR3 covers 12 residues. Trimming left V 4 bases short and J 6 bases short, with 6 bases between.

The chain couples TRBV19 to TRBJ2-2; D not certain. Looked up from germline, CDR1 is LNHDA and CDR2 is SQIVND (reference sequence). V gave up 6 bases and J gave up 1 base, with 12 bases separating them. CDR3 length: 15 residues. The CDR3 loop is CASSNGIGNTGELFF. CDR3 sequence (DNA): TGTGCCAGTAGCAATGGGATCGGGAACACCGGGGAGCTGTTTTTT.

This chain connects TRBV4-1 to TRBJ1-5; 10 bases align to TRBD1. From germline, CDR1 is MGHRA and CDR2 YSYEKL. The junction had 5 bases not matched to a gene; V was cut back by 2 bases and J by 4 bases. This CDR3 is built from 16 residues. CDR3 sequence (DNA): TGCGCCAGCAGCCAACCGACAGGGGGCAAGAATCAGCCCCAGCATTTT. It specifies CASSQPTGGKNQPQHF.

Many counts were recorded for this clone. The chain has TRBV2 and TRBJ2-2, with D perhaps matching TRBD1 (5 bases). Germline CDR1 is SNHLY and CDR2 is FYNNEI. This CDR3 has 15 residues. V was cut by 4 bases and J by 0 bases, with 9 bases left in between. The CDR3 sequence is CASSAVTANTGELFF. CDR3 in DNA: TGTGCCAGCAGTGCCGTGACAGCGAACACCGGGGAGCTGTTTTTT.

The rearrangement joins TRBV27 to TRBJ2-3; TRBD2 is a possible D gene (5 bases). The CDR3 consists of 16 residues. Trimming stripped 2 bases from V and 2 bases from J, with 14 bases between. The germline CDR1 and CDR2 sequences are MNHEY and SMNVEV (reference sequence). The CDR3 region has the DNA TGTGCCAGCAGTTTAGGTAGCGATCGGGTCACAGATACGCAGTATTTT. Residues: CASSLGSDRVTDTQYF.

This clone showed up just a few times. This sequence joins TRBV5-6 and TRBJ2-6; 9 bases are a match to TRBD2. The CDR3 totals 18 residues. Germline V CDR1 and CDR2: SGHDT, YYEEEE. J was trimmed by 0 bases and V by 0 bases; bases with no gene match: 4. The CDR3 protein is CASSLVAGGFSGANVLTF. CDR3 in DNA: TGTGCCAGCAGCTTGGTTGCGGGAGGGTTCTCTGGGGCCAACGTCCTGACTTTC.

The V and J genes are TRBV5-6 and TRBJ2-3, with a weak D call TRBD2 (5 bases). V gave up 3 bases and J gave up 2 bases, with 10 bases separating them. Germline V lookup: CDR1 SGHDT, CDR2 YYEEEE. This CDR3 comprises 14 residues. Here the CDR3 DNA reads TGTGCCAGCAGCTGGACGACTACCACAGATACGCAGTATTTT. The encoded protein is CASSWTTTTDTQYF. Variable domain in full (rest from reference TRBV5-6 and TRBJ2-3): DAGVTQSPTHLIKTRGQQVTLRCSPKSGHDTVSWYQQALGQGPQFIFQYYEEEERQRGNFPDRFSGHQFPNYSSELNVNALLLGDSALYLCASSWTTTTDTQYFGPGTRLTVL.

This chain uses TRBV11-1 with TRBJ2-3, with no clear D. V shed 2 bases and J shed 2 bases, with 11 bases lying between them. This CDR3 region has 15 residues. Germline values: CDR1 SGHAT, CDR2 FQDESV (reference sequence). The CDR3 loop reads CASSLLGRYTDTQYF. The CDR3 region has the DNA TGTGCCAGCAGCTTACTAGGACGGTACACAGATACGCAGTATTTT.

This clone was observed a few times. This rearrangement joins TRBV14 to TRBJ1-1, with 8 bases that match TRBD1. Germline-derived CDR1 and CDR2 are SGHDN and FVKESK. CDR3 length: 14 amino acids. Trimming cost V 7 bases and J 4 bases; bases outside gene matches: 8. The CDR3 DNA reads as TGTGCCAGCACCCCGGACAGGGCCGGCACTGAAGCTTTCTTT. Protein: CASTPDRAGTEAFF.

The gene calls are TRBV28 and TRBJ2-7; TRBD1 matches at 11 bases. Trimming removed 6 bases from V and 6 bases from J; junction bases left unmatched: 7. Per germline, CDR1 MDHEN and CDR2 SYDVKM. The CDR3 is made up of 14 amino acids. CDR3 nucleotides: TGTGCCAGCAGGGAGGGACAGGGGGTTGGCGAGCAGTACTTC. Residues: CASREGQGVGEQYF. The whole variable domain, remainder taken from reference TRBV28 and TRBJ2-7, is DVKVTQSSRYLVKRTGEKVFLECVQDMDHENMFWYRQDPGLGLRLIYFSYDVKMKEKGDIPEGYSVSREKKERFSLILESASTNQTSMYLCASREGQGVGEQYFGPGTRLTVT.

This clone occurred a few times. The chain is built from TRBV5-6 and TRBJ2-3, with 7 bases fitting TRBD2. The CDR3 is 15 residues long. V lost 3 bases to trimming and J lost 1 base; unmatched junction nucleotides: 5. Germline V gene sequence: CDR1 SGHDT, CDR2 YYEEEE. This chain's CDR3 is CASSSGLVGTDTQYF. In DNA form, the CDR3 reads TGTGCCAGCAGCTCTGGACTAGTGGGCACAGATACGCAGTATTTT.

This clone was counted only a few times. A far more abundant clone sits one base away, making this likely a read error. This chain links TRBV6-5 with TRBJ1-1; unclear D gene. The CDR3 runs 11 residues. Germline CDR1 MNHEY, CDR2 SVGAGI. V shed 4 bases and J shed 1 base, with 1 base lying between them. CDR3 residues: CASSSNTEAFF. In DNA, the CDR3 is TGTGCCAGCAGTTCGAACACTGAAGCTTTCTTT.

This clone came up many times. The CDR3 protein is CASSYSSTSAYEQYF. Here the CDR3 DNA reads TGTGCCAGCAGTTACTCGTCGACTAGCGCCTACGAGCAGTACTTC. This rearrangement joins TRBV6-6 to TRBJ2-7; TRBD2 aligns across 8 bases. This CDR3 has 15 residues. Germline assignment: CDR1 MNHNY and CDR2 SVGAGI (reference sequence). With 0 bases clipped from V and 2 bases from J, the junction kept 3 bases outside the gene matches.

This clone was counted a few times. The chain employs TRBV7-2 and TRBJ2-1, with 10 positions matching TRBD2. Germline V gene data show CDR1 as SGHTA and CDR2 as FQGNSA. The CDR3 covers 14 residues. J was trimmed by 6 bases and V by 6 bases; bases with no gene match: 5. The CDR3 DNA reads TGTGCCAGCAGTTCTAGCGGGAGTACCAATGAGCAGTTCTTC. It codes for CASSSSGSTNEQFF.

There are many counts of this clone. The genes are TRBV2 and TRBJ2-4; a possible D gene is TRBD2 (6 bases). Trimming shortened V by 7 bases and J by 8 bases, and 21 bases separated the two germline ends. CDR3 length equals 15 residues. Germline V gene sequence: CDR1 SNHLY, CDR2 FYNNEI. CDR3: CASKALSQEGDIQYF. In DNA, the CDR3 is TGTGCCAGCAAGGCCCTGAGTCAGGAGGGCGACATTCAGTACTTC.

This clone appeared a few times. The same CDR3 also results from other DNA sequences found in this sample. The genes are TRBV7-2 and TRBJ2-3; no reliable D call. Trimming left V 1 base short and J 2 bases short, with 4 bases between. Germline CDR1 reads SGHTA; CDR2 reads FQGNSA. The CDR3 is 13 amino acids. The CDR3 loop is CASSLGLTDTQYF. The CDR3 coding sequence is TGTGCCAGCAGCTTAGGCCTCACAGATACGCAGTATTTT.

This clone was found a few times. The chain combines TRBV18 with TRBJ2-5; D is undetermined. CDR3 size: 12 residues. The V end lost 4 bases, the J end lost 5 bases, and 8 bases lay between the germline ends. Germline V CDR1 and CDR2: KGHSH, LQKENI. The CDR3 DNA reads TGTGCCAGCTCACGGGAAAGGGAGACCCAGTACTTC. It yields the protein CASSRERETQYF.